These 11 T cell receptor beta chains share one sample of origin, sequenced in a study of blood T cell repertoires in COVID-19. Measured with immunoSEQ multiplex PCR; TCRdb has only the in-frame clones, and not every one. The top ten hold 3.5% to 4.5% of the sample, which has fewer than 60,000 clones, about 87% seen once. Specimen: peripheral blood. Source of these receptors: a man aged 45-65 years with acute or convalescent COVID-19.

The genes are TRBV5-1 and TRBJ1-6; D perhaps matches TRBD1 (6 bases). V was shortened by 0 bases and J by 0 bases, with 16 bases between the two germline ends. CDR3 length: 19 residues. CDR1 and CDR2 from the germline V gene are SGHRS and YFSETQ. CDR3: CASSLDLQGSGSYNSPLHF. CDR3 DNA: TGCGCCAGCAGCTTGGACCTACAGGGATCGGGCTCCTATAATTCACCCCTCCACTTT.

The genes are TRBV30 and TRBJ1-6; D not certain. The CDR3 covers 15 residues. The germline V gene encodes CDR1 GTSNPN and CDR2 SVGIG (reference sequence). Trimming shortened V by 0 bases and J by 5 bases, and 11 bases separated the two germline ends. CDR3 in DNA: TGTGCCTGGAGTGTGGTTAAGACAAATAATTCACCCCTCCACTTT. Translating it yields CAWSVVKTNNSPLHF.

V and J are TRBV18 and TRBJ2-7; 10 bases match TRBD1. Looked up from germline, CDR1 is KGHSH and CDR2 is LQKENI. The length of the CDR3 is 16 residues. Losses at the gene ends were 4 bases for V and 1 base for J; bases not matched to a gene: 7. CDR3 residues: CASSHPGQGKSYEQYF. The CDR3 bases are TGTGCCAGCTCACACCCGGGACAGGGGAAGTCCTACGAGCAGTACTTC. Using reference TRBV18 and TRBJ2-7 for the parts outside the CDR3, the full variable domain is NAGVMQNPRHLVRRRGQEARLRCSPMKGHSHVYWYRQLPEEGLKFMVYLQKENIIDESGMPKERFSAEFPKEGPSILRIQQVVRGDSAAYFCASSHPGQGKSYEQYFGPGTRLTVT.

The genes are TRBV6-5 and TRBJ2-1; D not certain. CDR1 MNHEY and CDR2 SVGAGI come from the germline V gene. The V gene lost 2 bases and the J gene lost 9 bases, with 5 bases spanning the gap. CDR3 length equals 11 residues. CDR3 loop: CASSYPGEQFF. The CDR3 DNA reads as TGTGCCAGCAGTTACCCCGGTGAGCAGTTCTTC.

The rearrangement links TRBV7-9 to TRBJ2-3; possible D gene TRBD2, 5 bases. Germline V gene sequence: CDR1 SEHNR, CDR2 FQNEAQ (reference sequence). The CDR3 consists of 15 residues. The V end was cut by 1 base, the J end by 5 bases, with 13 bases between. CDR3 amino acids: CASSLGPGGRDTQYF. The CDR3 DNA reads as TGTGCCAGCAGCTTAGGGCCGGGTGGGAGAGATACGCAGTATTTT.

The chain employs TRBV18 and TRBJ1-2; 8 bases map to TRBD1. V was clipped by 3 bases and J by 7 bases; unmatched bases: 10. This CDR3 is built from 15 residues. Germline V gives CDR1 KGHSH, CDR2 LQKENI. The DNA of the CDR3 is TGTGCCAGCTCACCGTCTGAAAGGACAGGGTTTGGCTACACCTTC. Amino acids: CASSPSERTGFGYTF.

The chain is built from TRBV5-1 and TRBJ2-6; D not certain. CDR1 and CDR2 from the germline V gene are SGHRS and YFSETQ. The germline V and J ends were trimmed by 1 base and 12 bases, with 5 bases remaining between them. The CDR3 length is 11 residues. In nucleotides, the CDR3 is TGCGCCAGCAGCTTGCGGAGCGTCCTGACTTTC. Its protein is CASSLRSVLTF.

This clone showed up just a few times. The genes are TRBV12-5 and TRBJ1-5; 8 nucleotides align to TRBD1. V trimming: 5 bases; J trimming: 5 bases; junction bases outside the gene matches: 14. The CDR3 totals 17 residues. CDR1 is LGHNT, CDR2 FRNRAP, per germline. CDR3 protein: CASGLPDGQGFDQPQHF. CDR3 nucleotide sequence: TGTGCTAGTGGTCTCCCCGACGGACAGGGTTTTGATCAGCCCCAGCATTTT.

The chain couples TRBV6-1 to TRBJ1-6; D is ambiguous. Germline V gene lookup returns CDR1 MNHNS and CDR2 SASEGT. The V end was cut by 3 bases, the J end by 0 bases, with 6 bases between. The CDR3 length is 15 residues. The CDR3 DNA sequence: TGTGCCAGCAGTGACCTGAGCTCCTATAATTCACCCCTCCACTTT. Translating it yields CASSDLSSYNSPLHF.

On this clone itself: This CDR3 is also generated by other DNA sequences in the sample. The chain links TRBV4-1 to TRBJ2-7, with 7 bases identical to TRBD2. Trimming took 1 base from V and 3 from J; bases not matched to a gene: 12. CDR1 MGHRA and CDR2 YSYEKL come from the germline V gene. This CDR3 has 17 residues. In DNA, the CDR3 is TGCGCCAGCAGCCAAGTGGGGGGAATAGCGGGTTACTACGAGCAGTACTTC. Its translation is CASSQVGGIAGYYEQYF.

The chain is built from TRBV24-1 and TRBJ2-1, with 9 bases identical to TRBD1. Germline V gene sequence: CDR1 KGHDR, CDR2 SFDVKD. Trimming cost V 4 bases and J 1 base; bases outside gene matches: 7. There are 17 residues in the CDR3. In DNA, the CDR3 is TGTGCCACCAGTGAGGGACAGGGACAGTTGTCCTACAATGAGCAGTTCTTC. Translated, it gives CATSEGQGQLSYNEQFF.